A selection of T cell receptor beta chains follows, all from one sample in a study of graft-versus-host responses after intestinal transplantation. Clones were sequenced by immunoSEQ multiplex PCR, and TCRdb holds only the in-frame ones, with some missing. The table records approximately 9,300 clones, about 95% of them present only once. Source: bone marrow, taken approximately 1.5 years after intestinal transplantation. The receptors were gathered from a human patient who received an intestinal transplant, so some T cells may come from the graft donor. Both conserved end residues are part of each CDR3. The D gene is left open where the match is weak. Clone size, where shown, is once, few, many, or a class for clones that have expanded.

v_call: TRBV7-9; d_call: TRBD1; cdr3_length: 13; j_call: TRBJ2-1; clone_size: few; cdr3_aa: CASSSQGSNEQFF; cdr3_nt: TGTGCCAGCAGCTCACAGGGGTCCAATGAGCAGTTCTTC
v_call: TRBV9; d_call: TRBD2; cdr3_length: 17; j_call: TRBJ2-3; clone_size: NA; cdr3_aa: CASSETSGRAFTDTQYF; cdr3_nt: TGTGCCAGCAGCGAGACTAGCGGGAGGGCCTTTACAGATACGCAGTATTTT
v_call: TRBV13; d_call: NA; cdr3_length: 15; j_call: TRBJ1-1; clone_size: NA; cdr3_aa: CASSLGVSTNTEAFF; cdr3_nt: TGTGCCAGCAGCTTAGGAGTTAGTACGAACACTGAAGCTTTCTTT
v_call: TRBV15; d_call: NA; cdr3_length: 16; j_call: TRBJ2-3; clone_size: once; cdr3_aa: CATSSDHRQTTDTQYF; cdr3_nt: TGTGCCACCAGCAGTGATCATAGACAGACTACAGATACGCAGTATTTT
v_call: TRBV10-3; d_call: TRBD1; cdr3_length: 16; j_call: TRBJ1-3; clone_size: NA; cdr3_aa: CAISEPGTVSGNTIYF; cdr3_nt: TGTGCCATCAGTGAGCCCGGGACAGTCTCTGGAAACACCATATATTTT
v_call: TRBV27; d_call: NA; cdr3_length: 15; j_call: TRBJ2-3; clone_size: NA; cdr3_aa: CASSLSGLKRDTQYF; cdr3_nt: TGTGCCAGCAGTTTATCGGGACTGAAGAGGGATACGCAGTATTTT
v_call: TRBV18; d_call: TRBD1; cdr3_length: 16; j_call: TRBJ2-7; clone_size: NA; cdr3_aa: CASSNLTGPFSYEQYF; cdr3_nt: TGTGCCAGCTCAAACCTGACAGGGCCTTTTTCCTACGAGCAGTACTTC
v_call: TRBV5-4; d_call: TRBD2; cdr3_length: 16; j_call: TRBJ2-5; clone_size: NA; cdr3_aa: CASSARTSGNQETQYF; cdr3_nt: TGTGCCAGCAGCGCCCGGACTAGCGGGAACCAAGAGACCCAGTACTTC
v_call: TRBV7-3; d_call: NA; cdr3_length: 16; j_call: TRBJ2-6; clone_size: NA; cdr3_aa: CASSLRGVSGANVLTF; cdr3_nt: TGTGCCAGCAGCTTAAGAGGGGTCTCTGGGGCCAACGTCCTGACTTTC
v_call: TRBV10-1; d_call: NA; cdr3_length: 15; j_call: TRBJ2-1; clone_size: NA; cdr3_aa: CASSESGSSYNEQFF; cdr3_nt: TGCGCCAGCAGTGAGTCCGGGAGCTCCTACAATGAGCAGTTCTTC
v_call: TRBV6-1; d_call: NA; cdr3_length: 14; j_call: TRBJ1-5; clone_size: NA; cdr3_aa: CASREQGVQQPQHF; cdr3_nt: TGTGCCAGCAGGGAACAGGGTGTCCAACAGCCCCAGCATTTT
v_call: TRBV23-1; d_call: NA; cdr3_length: 14; j_call: TRBJ1-5; clone_size: once; cdr3_aa: CASRPGLSNQPQHF; cdr3_nt: TGCGCCAGCAGACCTGGACTGAGCAATCAGCCCCAGCATTTT
v_call: TRBV4-1; d_call: TRBD2; cdr3_length: 15; j_call: TRBJ2-7; clone_size: NA; cdr3_aa: CASSHLAGSSYEQYF; cdr3_nt: TGCGCCAGCAGCCATCTAGCGGGGAGCTCCTACGAGCAGTACTTC
v_call: TRBV6-6; d_call: NA; cdr3_length: 14; j_call: TRBJ2-7; clone_size: NA; cdr3_aa: CASSLGGETYEQYF; cdr3_nt: TGTGCCAGCAGTTTAGGTGGGGAGACCTACGAGCAGTACTTC
v_call: TRBV19; d_call: TRBD2; cdr3_length: 15; j_call: TRBJ2-1; clone_size: NA; cdr3_aa: CASSISGSAYNEQFF; cdr3_nt: TGTGCCAGTAGTATTAGCGGGAGTGCCTACAATGAGCAGTTCTTC
v_call: TRBV19; d_call: NA; cdr3_length: 13; j_call: TRBJ1-2; clone_size: NA; cdr3_aa: CASTPRDVSGYTF; cdr3_nt: TGTGCCAGTACCCCCAGGGACGTCAGCGGCTACACCTTC
v_call: TRBV7-2; d_call: TRBD2; cdr3_length: 16; j_call: TRBJ2-7; clone_size: once; cdr3_aa: CASSLAAGGIRNEQYF; cdr3_nt: TGTGCCAGCAGCTTAGCAGCGGGAGGGATAAGGAACGAGCAGTACTTC
v_call: TRBV28; d_call: TRBD2; cdr3_length: 14; j_call: TRBJ2-1; clone_size: NA; cdr3_aa: CASSFSGRSPEQFF; cdr3_nt: TGTGCCAGCAGTTTTAGCGGGAGGTCCCCTGAGCAGTTCTTC
v_call: TRBV6-1; d_call: TRBD2; cdr3_length: 14; j_call: TRBJ2-3; clone_size: NA; cdr3_aa: CASSKGLASDTQYF; cdr3_nt: TGTGCCAGCAGTAAGGGACTAGCTAGCGATACGCAGTATTTT
v_call: TRBV19; d_call: TRBD1; cdr3_length: 18; j_call: TRBJ2-3; clone_size: NA; cdr3_aa: CASNLGTGKVSSTDTQYF; cdr3_nt: TGTGCCAGTAACCTTGGGACAGGGAAAGTTTCTAGCACAGATACGCAGTATTTT
v_call: TRBV10-3; d_call: NA; cdr3_length: 14; j_call: TRBJ1-2; clone_size: NA; cdr3_aa: CAISEGTYPNGYTF; cdr3_nt: TGTGCCATCAGTGAGGGCACCTACCCGAATGGCTACACCTTC
v_call: TRBV10-3; d_call: TRBD1; cdr3_length: 14; j_call: TRBJ1-4; clone_size: NA; cdr3_aa: CAISAGQDNEKLFF; cdr3_nt: TGTGCCATCAGTGCGGGACAGGATAATGAAAAACTGTTTTTT
v_call: TRBV4-3; d_call: NA; cdr3_length: 17; j_call: TRBJ1-2; clone_size: once; cdr3_aa: CASSQVPEGDSYYGYTF; cdr3_nt: TGCGCCAGCAGCCAAGTCCCCGAGGGGGACTCGTACTATGGCTACACCTTC
v_call: TRBV11-1; d_call: TRBD1; cdr3_length: 14; j_call: TRBJ1-2; clone_size: NA; cdr3_aa: CASSLDDRGYGYTF; cdr3_nt: TGTGCCAGCAGCTTAGATGACAGGGGCTATGGCTACACCTTC
v_call: TRBV7-9; d_call: NA; cdr3_length: 14; j_call: TRBJ2-1; clone_size: NA; cdr3_aa: CASSLERQDEEQFF; cdr3_nt: TGTGCCAGCAGCTTAGAAAGGCAGGATGAGGAGCAGTTCTTC
v_call: TRBV6-5; d_call: TRBD1; cdr3_length: 15; j_call: TRBJ2-1; clone_size: NA; cdr3_aa: CASSYRQGYYNEQFF; cdr3_nt: TGTGCCAGCAGTTACCGACAGGGGTATTACAATGAGCAGTTCTTC
v_call: TRBV7-2; d_call: TRBD2; cdr3_length: 16; j_call: TRBJ2-1; clone_size: once; cdr3_aa: CASSFRAGGTHGEQFF; cdr3_nt: TGTGCCAGCAGCTTTAGAGCGGGAGGGACCCACGGTGAGCAGTTCTTC
v_call: TRBV29-1; d_call: TRBD1; cdr3_length: 13; j_call: TRBJ1-4; clone_size: NA; cdr3_aa: CSVRQGINEKLFF; cdr3_nt: TGCAGCGTTAGACAGGGGATAAATGAAAAACTGTTTTTT
v_call: TRBV28; d_call: TRBD1; cdr3_length: 14; j_call: TRBJ1-1; clone_size: NA; cdr3_aa: CASSQRPDRDEAFF; cdr3_nt: TGTGCCAGCAGCCAACGACCGGACAGGGATGAAGCTTTCTTT
v_call: TRBV20-1; d_call: NA; cdr3_length: 11; j_call: TRBJ2-7; clone_size: NA; cdr3_aa: CSARRTTEQYF; cdr3_nt: TGCAGTGCTAGAAGGACTACCGAGCAGTACTTC
v_call: TRBV6-5; d_call: NA; cdr3_length: 12; j_call: TRBJ2-7; clone_size: once; cdr3_aa: CASSQGGYEQYF; cdr3_nt: TGTGCCAGCAGCCAGGGTGGGTACGAGCAGTACTTC
v_call: TRBV7-2; d_call: NA; cdr3_length: 12; j_call: TRBJ2-3; clone_size: NA; cdr3_aa: CASSFEPDTQYF; cdr3_nt: TGTGCCAGCAGCTTCGAGCCAGATACGCAGTATTTT
v_call: TRBV5-1; d_call: TRBD2; cdr3_length: 14; j_call: TRBJ2-3; clone_size: NA; cdr3_aa: CASSLSGRWDTQYF; cdr3_nt: TGCGCCAGCAGCTTGAGCGGGAGATGGGATACGCAGTATTTT
v_call: TRBV11-1; d_call: NA; cdr3_length: 16; j_call: TRBJ1-2; clone_size: NA; cdr3_aa: CASSPGDRPGGYGYTF; cdr3_nt: TGTGCCAGCAGCCCAGGAGACAGGCCCGGAGGGTATGGCTACACCTTC
v_call: TRBV14; d_call: NA; cdr3_length: 13; j_call: TRBJ1-1; clone_size: NA; cdr3_aa: CASSRRANTEAFF; cdr3_nt: TGTGCCAGCAGTCGGAGGGCCAACACTGAAGCTTTCTTT
v_call: TRBV27; d_call: TRBD2; cdr3_length: 16; j_call: TRBJ2-3; clone_size: NA; cdr3_aa: CASSPTAGGPTDTQYF; cdr3_nt: TGTGCCAGCAGTCCCACGGCGGGAGGGCCGACAGATACGCAGTATTTT
v_call: TRBV10-3; d_call: NA; cdr3_length: 12; j_call: TRBJ2-7; clone_size: once; cdr3_aa: CAISDFSYEQYF; cdr3_nt: TGTGCCATCAGTGACTTCTCCTACGAGCAGTACTTC
v_call: TRBV19; d_call: NA; cdr3_length: 15; j_call: TRBJ1-6; clone_size: NA; cdr3_aa: CASSNGGSYNSPLHF; cdr3_nt: TGTGCCAGTAGTAACGGGGGTTCCTATAATTCACCCCTCCACTTT
v_call: TRBV11-3; d_call: TRBD2; cdr3_length: 15; j_call: TRBJ2-1; clone_size: once; cdr3_aa: CASSIGTSGSNEQFF; cdr3_nt: TGTGCCAGCAGCATCGGGACTAGCGGGAGTAATGAGCAGTTCTTC
v_call: TRBV13; d_call: TRBD2; cdr3_length: 16; j_call: TRBJ2-1; clone_size: NA; cdr3_aa: CASSGIGTSGYNEQFF; cdr3_nt: TGTGCCAGCAGCGGAATCGGGACTAGCGGGTACAATGAGCAGTTCTTC
v_call: TRBV7-9; d_call: TRBD1; cdr3_length: 17; j_call: TRBJ1-4; clone_size: NA; cdr3_aa: CASSSVGQGALGEKLFF; cdr3_nt: TGTGCCAGCAGCTCCGTCGGACAGGGGGCCTTGGGTGAAAAACTGTTTTTT
v_call: TRBV2; d_call: NA; cdr3_length: 14; j_call: TRBJ2-7; clone_size: NA; cdr3_aa: CASSVDRGLDEQYF; cdr3_nt: TGTGCCAGCAGTGTAGACAGAGGGTTGGACGAGCAGTACTTC
v_call: TRBV5-4; d_call: TRBD1; cdr3_length: 19; j_call: TRBJ2-2; clone_size: NA; cdr3_aa: CASSLNRGWGLPMSGELFF; cdr3_nt: TGTGCCAGCAGCTTGAACAGGGGTTGGGGATTACCGATGTCCGGGGAGCTGTTTTTT
v_call: TRBV19; d_call: NA; cdr3_length: 13; j_call: TRBJ2-4; clone_size: NA; cdr3_aa: CASSMSSGNIQYF; cdr3_nt: TGTGCCAGTAGTATGTCAAGCGGAAACATTCAGTACTTC
v_call: TRBV19; d_call: TRBD1; cdr3_length: 13; j_call: TRBJ2-7; clone_size: NA; cdr3_aa: CASSSWTGDEQYF; cdr3_nt: TGTGCCAGTAGTTCATGGACAGGAGACGAGCAGTACTTC
v_call: TRBV6-6; d_call: NA; cdr3_length: 14; j_call: TRBJ2-7; clone_size: NA; cdr3_aa: CASSYTTGVYEQYF; cdr3_nt: TGTGCCAGCAGTTACACCACCGGGGTCTACGAGCAGTACTTC
v_call: TRBV4-3; d_call: NA; cdr3_length: 14; j_call: TRBJ2-5; clone_size: NA; cdr3_aa: CASSQLLGQQTQYF; cdr3_nt: TGCGCCAGCAGCCAACTTCTAGGACAGCAGACCCAGTACTTC
v_call: TRBV28; d_call: TRBD1; cdr3_length: 16; j_call: TRBJ2-1; clone_size: once; cdr3_aa: CASTSPGQLIHVEQFF; cdr3_nt: TGTGCCAGCACCTCTCCGGGACAGCTAATTCATGTTGAGCAGTTCTTC
v_call: TRBV28; d_call: TRBD2; cdr3_length: 17; j_call: TRBJ2-3; clone_size: NA; cdr3_aa: CASSLSSSGRTTDTQYF; cdr3_nt: TGTGCCAGCAGTCTCTCTTCTAGCGGGAGAACCACAGATACGCAGTATTTT
v_call: TRBV29-1; d_call: NA; cdr3_length: 14; j_call: TRBJ2-1; clone_size: NA; cdr3_aa: CSVEGWGSYNEQFF; cdr3_nt: TGCAGCGTTGAGGGGTGGGGCTCCTACAATGAGCAGTTCTTC
v_call: TRBV2; d_call: TRBD2; cdr3_length: 15; j_call: TRBJ2-3; clone_size: NA; cdr3_aa: CASSDLAGSTDTQYF; cdr3_nt: TGTGCCAGCAGTGATCTAGCGGGAAGCACAGATACGCAGTATTTT
v_call: TRBV19; d_call: NA; cdr3_length: 13; j_call: TRBJ2-1; clone_size: NA; cdr3_aa: CASSDTGNNEQFF; cdr3_nt: TGTGCCAGTAGCGATACAGGGAACAATGAGCAGTTCTTC
v_call: TRBV6-6; d_call: TRBD1; cdr3_length: 12; j_call: TRBJ2-1; clone_size: NA; cdr3_aa: CASSDRVHEQFF; cdr3_nt: TGTGCCAGCAGTGACAGGGTTCATGAGCAGTTCTTC
v_call: TRBV5-5; d_call: TRBD1; cdr3_length: 16; j_call: TRBJ1-5; clone_size: once; cdr3_aa: CASSLQGVFSNQPQHF; cdr3_nt: TGTGCCAGCAGCTTACAGGGGGTCTTTAGCAATCAGCCCCAGCATTTT
v_call: TRBV30; d_call: NA; cdr3_length: 13; j_call: TRBJ2-5; clone_size: NA; cdr3_aa: CAWSVGTVETQYF; cdr3_nt: TGTGCCTGGAGTGTGGGGACCGTGGAGACCCAGTACTTC
v_call: TRBV5-5; d_call: NA; cdr3_length: 14; j_call: TRBJ2-3; clone_size: NA; cdr3_aa: CASSLGVSTDTQYF; cdr3_nt: TGTGCCAGCAGCTTGGGGGTCAGCACAGATACGCAGTATTTT
v_call: TRBV21-1; d_call: NA; cdr3_length: 13; j_call: TRBJ2-3; clone_size: NA; cdr3_aa: CASSLRAPDTQYF; cdr3_nt: TGTGCCAGCAGCCTCCGGGCCCCAGATACGCAGTATTTT
v_call: TRBV28; d_call: NA; cdr3_length: 16; j_call: TRBJ2-3; clone_size: NA; cdr3_aa: CASSLPLATSTDTQYF; cdr3_nt: TGTGCCAGCAGTTTACCCCTAGCCACTAGCACAGATACGCAGTATTTT